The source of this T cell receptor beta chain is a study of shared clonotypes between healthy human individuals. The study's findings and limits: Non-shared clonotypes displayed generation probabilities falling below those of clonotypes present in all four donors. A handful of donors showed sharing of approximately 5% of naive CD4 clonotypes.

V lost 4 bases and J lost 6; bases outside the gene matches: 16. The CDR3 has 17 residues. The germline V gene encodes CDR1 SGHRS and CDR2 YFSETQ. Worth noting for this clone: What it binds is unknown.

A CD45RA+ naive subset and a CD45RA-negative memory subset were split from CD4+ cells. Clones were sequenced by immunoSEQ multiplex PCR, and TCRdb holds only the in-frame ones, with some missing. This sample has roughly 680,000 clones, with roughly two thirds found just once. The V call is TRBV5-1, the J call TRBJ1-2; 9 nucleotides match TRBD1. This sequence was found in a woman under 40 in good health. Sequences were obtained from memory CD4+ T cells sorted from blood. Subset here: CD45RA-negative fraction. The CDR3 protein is CASSRSAGTGKHDGYTF. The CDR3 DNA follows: TGCGCCAGCAGCAGGTCCGCCGGGACAGGGAAGCATGATGGCTACACCTTC.